The rows below give T cell receptor beta chains drawn from one sample of a study of cytomegalovirus exposure and HLA in healthy donors. Assay: immunoSEQ multiplex PCR; the TCRdb copy retains only in-frame clones and omits some. The data contain about 110,000 clones, roughly 69% of them singletons. The sample taken for sequencing was PBMCs. These receptors were collected from a man aged 25 to 40 in good health and CMV-seropositive. Each CDR3 is given with its conserved first and last residue. Fields, in order: D gene, V gene, clone size, J gene, CDR3 DNA, CDR3 protein. The D gene is left open where the match is weak. The size field is filled for only some rows; it gives once, few, many or a size class.

.	TRBV19	.	TRBJ2-3	TGTGCCAGTACCCATACAGGAGATACGCAGTATTTT	CASTHTGDTQYF
.	TRBV7-2	.	TRBJ1-1	TGTGCCAGCAGCTTGCGCAGGGTGGCTTTCTTT	CASSLRRVAFF
.	TRBV5-4	few	TRBJ1-1	TGTGCCAGCAGCCGGGGGGGAATGTTAGGGGCCTCCACTGAAGCTTTCTTT	CASSRGGMLGASTEAFF
.	TRBV7-3	.	TRBJ2-2	TGTGCCAGCAGCCCAACGGGAACCGGGGAGCTGTTTTTT	CASSPTGTGELFF
TRBD2	TRBV11-2	few	TRBJ2-7	TGTGCCAGCAGCCTTGCGGGGGACGAGCAGTACTTC	CASSLAGDEQYF
TRBD1	TRBV23-1	few	TRBJ1-2	TGCGCCAGCAGCCCGGACAGGGGGCGCGGTGTCTACACCTTC	CASSPDRGRGVYTF
TRBD1	TRBV5-1	.	TRBJ1-2	TGCGCCAGCAGACTTGGACAGGTGTCCTTAGGCTACACCTTC	CASRLGQVSLGYTF
.	TRBV9	few	TRBJ2-3	TGTGCCAGCAGCCCTAAGAGCACAGATACGCAGTATTTT	CASSPKSTDTQYF
.	TRBV6-5	.	TRBJ2-6	TGTGCCAGCAGCTGGGGCGGGGCCAACGTCCTGACTTTC	CASSWGGANVLTF
.	TRBV30	.	TRBJ2-7	TGTGCCTGGAGTGTGGGGGGACCCTACGAGCAGTACTTC	CAWSVGGPYEQYF
TRBD1	TRBV5-1	.	TRBJ2-4	TGCGCCAGCAGCTTGGAGGGGACAGGGACCAAAAACATTCAGTACTTC	CASSLEGTGTKNIQYF
.	TRBV4-1	.	TRBJ1-4	TGCGCCAGCAGCCGGAGACAGGCAACTAATGAAAAACTGTTTTTT	CASSRRQATNEKLFF
TRBD1	TRBV9	.	TRBJ2-2	TGTGCCAGCAGCACCAGACAGGGGGCCGGCACCGGGGAGCTGTTTTTT	CASSTRQGAGTGELFF